This is a list of T cell receptor beta chains from one sample in a study of response to subunit inactivated influenza vaccine. TCRdb redid the calling of the RT-PCR reads with MiXCR, one entry per CDR3 protein. The table lists more than 550,000 distinct CDR3 sequences, roughly 10% of them singletons. The data also belong to a second study, concerning T cells expressing NK-cell markers.

Sequencing used PBMCs from blood, obtained on the day of vaccination. The receptors originated from a man aged 45-65 years who received an inactivated influenza vaccine. Each CDR3 is given with its conserved first and last residue. Each record gives: CDR3 DNA, CDR3 protein, J gene, D gene, clone size, V gene. A D gene is named only where the DNA matches it firmly. Clone size is shown for a subset of rows, as once, few, many or a class of expanded clone.

TGTGCCAGCAGCTGGGGACAGGGGTTCTTTCAGCCCCAGCATTTT | CASSWGQGFFQPQHF | TRBJ1-5 | TRBD1 | - | TRBV5-6
TGCAGTGCTAGAGATCCCCGGACAGGGACGACTGTGGATACGCAGTATTTT | CSARDPRTGTTVDTQYF | TRBJ2-3 | TRBD1 | many | TRBV20-1
TGTGCCAGTAGGCTCGTGGACGGGGTTGGGACTGAAGCTTTCTTT | CASRLVDGVGTEAFF | TRBJ1-1 | - | few | TRBV19
TGTGCCAGCAGCGTTGGGACTATACGGGACAATGAGCAGTTCTTC | CASSVGTIRDNEQFF | TRBJ2-1 | TRBD2 | - | TRBV9
TGTGCCAGCAGCTCGGACCCTTACTCCCTAGCGGGAGGTGGAAATGAGCAGTTCTTC | CASSSDPYSLAGGGNEQFF | TRBJ2-1 | TRBD2 | - | TRBV7-8
TGCGCCAGCAGCTACCCGGACAGTAGGAGCACAGATACGCAGTATTTT | CASSYPDSRSTDTQYF | TRBJ2-3 | - | - | TRBV5-1
TGTGCCAGCAGCTTAGGGGGAAGGACAGTCGAAAAACTGTTTTTT | CASSLGGRTVEKLFF | TRBJ1-4 | - | - | TRBV7-2
TGTGCCAGCAGTGGATCAGGGGGCTCTGGCACAGATACGCAGTATTTT | CASSGSGGSGTDTQYF | TRBJ2-3 | TRBD1 | few | TRBV2
TGTGCCAGCGACCCCTTTGATGGGCTGGTCAATCAGCCCCAGCATTTT | CASDPFDGLVNQPQHF | TRBJ1-5 | - | few | TRBV6-2/TRBV6-3
TGTGCCAGCAGGACTCTAGCGGGGGGCTTGAAAGAGACCCAGTACTTC | CASRTLAGGLKETQYF | TRBJ2-5 | TRBD2 | few | TRBV6-1